These 27 T cell receptor beta chains were sequenced from one sample in a study of blood T cell repertoires in COVID-19. TCRdb's copy holds only in-frame clones and misses some; the assay was immunoSEQ multiplex PCR. This sample has 95,000 to 150,000 clones, with over 80% found just once. The specimen sequenced was peripheral blood. The receptors stem from a man in his sixties with acute or convalescent COVID-19.

This clone was recorded a few times. The chain combines TRBV6-4 with TRBJ2-3, with 7 bases that match TRBD2. This CDR3 contains 15 residues. CDR1 and CDR2 from the germline V gene are MRHNA and SNTAGT. Trimming took 2 bases from V and 6 from J; bases not matched to a gene: 8. The CDR3 coding sequence is TGTGCCAGCAGTGACGGAGCGGGAACACAGGATACGCAGTATTTT. Translation: CASSDGAGTQDTQYF.

The V and J genes are TRBV4-2 and TRBJ2-2, with 7 bases lining up with TRBD1. The CDR3 totals 14 residues. From germline, CDR1 is LGHNA and CDR2 YNFKEQ. The V and J ends lost 10 bases and 2 bases, in that order; junction bases with no gene match: 7. CDR3 protein: CATVGTANTGELFF. CDR3 nucleotide sequence: TGTGCCACCGTCGGGACAGCTAACACCGGGGAGCTGTTTTTT.

The chain employs TRBV15 and TRBJ2-2; 7 nucleotides line up with TRBD2. This CDR3 region has 17 residues. Per the germline V gene, CDR1 is LNHNV and CDR2 is YYDKDF (reference sequence). V shed 0 bases, J shed 6 bases, and the junction held 10 bases outside the gene matches. The CDR3 reads CATSREGLGRPAGELFF. The CDR3 coding sequence is TGTGCCACCAGCAGAGAAGGTCTCGGGAGGCCCGCCGGGGAGCTGTTTTTT.

Only a few counts were recorded for this clone. The chain carries TRBV19 and TRBJ1-6; D not certain. This CDR3 has 13 amino acids. V was shortened by 4 bases and J by 13 bases, with 14 bases between the two germline ends. Germline V gene sequence: CDR1 LNHDA, CDR2 SQIVND (reference sequence). The CDR3 loop reads CASSRDRGAPLHF. As DNA, the CDR3 is TGTGCCAGTAGTAGAGACCGAGGTGCGCCCCTCCACTTT.

This chain links TRBV6-1 with TRBJ1-4; D may be TRBD1 (5 bases). V was pared by 6 bases and J by 0 bases, with 11 bases between. Germline V lookup: CDR1 MNHNS, CDR2 SASEGT. The CDR3 extends over 15 amino acids. CDR3 nucleotides: TGTGCCAGCAGGCTCGGGGGTGCAACTAATGAAAAACTGTTTTTT. This encodes CASRLGGATNEKLFF.

This chain links TRBV19 with TRBJ1-5; the match to TRBD1 covers 12 bases. V was pared by 8 bases and J by 7 bases, with 18 bases of the junction left unmatched. Per the germline V gene, CDR1 is LNHDA and CDR2 is SQIVND (reference sequence). This CDR3 region has 18 residues. CDR3 in DNA: TGTGCCAGTTCGAACTGGGACAGGGGGCGAGCAATCGGGCAGCCCCAGCATTTT. Its protein is CASSNWDRGRAIGQPQHF.

V is TRBV28 and J is TRBJ1-2; D might be TRBD1 (5 bases). From germline, CDR1 is MDHEN and CDR2 SYDVKM. The CDR3 extends over 13 amino acids. Trimming pared 7 bases from V and 7 bases from J, leaving 16 bases between. The CDR3 loop is CASILDQGGGYTF. The CDR3 DNA is TGTGCCAGCATACTAGACCAGGGAGGTGGCTACACCTTC.

The chain recombines TRBV28 with TRBJ2-4, with 7 bases identical to TRBD1. The CDR3 has 19 amino acids. V shed 3 bases and J 1 base; nucleotides not matched to a gene: 15. Germline CDR1 reads MDHEN; CDR2 reads SYDVKM. CDR3 in DNA: TGTGCCAGCAGTTTGGTCAAGGGGGCCTTTCTCGGGGCCAAAAACATTCAGTACTTC. It yields the protein CASSLVKGAFLGAKNIQYF. Complete variable domain (other parts from reference TRBV28 and TRBJ2-4): DVKVTQSSRYLVKRTGEKVFLECVQDMDHENMFWYRQDPGLGLRLIYFSYDVKMKEKGDIPEGYSVSREKKERFSLILESASTNQTSMYLCASSLVKGAFLGAKNIQYFGAGTRLSVL.

The CDR3: CASSPSRTGATTQYF. Written as DNA, the CDR3 is TGTGCCAGCAGTCCCTCCAGGACAGGGGCTACCACCCAGTACTTC. The V and J genes are TRBV6-5 and TRBJ2-5; 9 bases align to TRBD1. V lost 5 bases, J lost 8 bases, and 12 bases stayed unmatched. This CDR3 has 15 amino acids. The germline V gene has CDR1 MNHEY and CDR2 SVGAGI.

This rearrangement joins TRBV6-5 to TRBJ2-7; 9 bases match TRBD1. V was pared by 6 bases and J by 1 base, with 7 bases of the junction left unmatched. Germline CDR1 reads MNHEY; CDR2 reads SVGAGI. The CDR3 is 15 residues long. The CDR3 DNA reads as TGTGCCAGCAGGGACACAGGGGGCTTATCCTACGAGCAGTACTTC. This gives the protein CASRDTGGLSYEQYF.

This chain connects TRBV7-9 to TRBJ2-7; TRBD1 matches at 11 bases. Germline CDR1 SEHNR, CDR2 FQNEAQ (reference sequence). The CDR3 has 15 residues. V shed 5 bases, J shed 5 bases, and the junction held 8 bases outside the gene matches. The CDR3 DNA sequence: TGTGCCAGCAGCAGAGGGGACAGGGGGTCAAACGAGCAGTACTTC. It codes for CASSRGDRGSNEQYF.

The CDR3 DNA reads TGTGCCAGCAGCGGAGGGACAGGGGGGACTGAAGCTTTCTTT. This codes for CASSGGTGGTEAFF. The rearrangement links TRBV9 to TRBJ1-1; 11 bases line up with TRBD1. Trimming cost V 3 bases and J 5 bases; bases outside gene matches: 3. Per germline, CDR1 SGDLS and CDR2 YYNGEE. CDR3 length equals 14 residues.

This chain uses TRBV6-2 or TRBV6-3 with TRBJ1-1; D is unclear. The CDR3 consists of 14 residues. Germline V gene data show CDR1 as MNHEY and CDR2 as SVGEGT. The V gene lost 6 bases and the J gene lost 3 bases, with 14 bases spanning the gap. Here the CDR3 reads CASSLERADTEAFF. DNA of the CDR3: TGTGCCAGCAGCCTCGAACGTGCGGACACTGAAGCTTTCTTT.

The chain links TRBV29-1 to TRBJ2-2; TRBD2 aligns across 7 bases. This CDR3 is 13 amino acids long. Trimming at V came to 7 bases and at J to 3 bases, leaving 5 bases not matched to a gene. Germline V gene lookup returns CDR1 SQVTM and CDR2 ANQGSEA. CDR3 loop: CSGISGYTGELFF. As DNA, the CDR3 is TGCAGCGGGATTAGCGGGTACACCGGGGAGCTGTTTTTT.

This chain uses TRBV5-4 with TRBJ2-7, with 8 bases lining up with TRBD1. Germline V gene lookup returns CDR1 SGHNT and CDR2 YYREEE (reference sequence). V was clipped by 2 bases and J by 2 bases; unmatched bases: 6. CDR3 length: 15 residues. CDR3 bases: TGTGCCAGCAGCTTTTCAGGGGGCCGTACCTACGAGCAGTACTTC. Translation gives CASSFSGGRTYEQYF.

V usage is TRBV11-3 and J usage is TRBJ2-3, with 7 bases lining up with TRBD2. The CDR3 covers 16 residues. The V and J ends lost 1 base and 2 bases, in that order; junction bases with no gene match: 6. Germline V lookup: CDR1 SGHNT, CDR2 YENEEA. CDR3 protein: CASSLGASGYTDTQYF. CDR3 sequence (DNA): TGTGCCAGCAGCTTAGGGGCTAGCGGATACACAGATACGCAGTATTTT.

V is TRBV3-1 (or the pseudogene TRBV3-2) and J is TRBJ1-1; the match to TRBD1 covers 10 bases. V dropped 6 bases and J dropped 4; count of bases not matched to a gene: 8. The CDR3 runs 15 residues. Germline V gene sequence: CDR1 LGHDT, CDR2 YNNKEL (reference sequence). This CDR3 reads CASRRQGALGTEAFF. CDR3 DNA sequence: TGTGCCAGCAGAAGACAGGGGGCTTTAGGCACTGAAGCTTTCTTT.

The rearrangement links TRBV3-1 (or the pseudogene TRBV3-2) to TRBJ2-6; D is undetermined. The V and J ends lost 2 bases and 4 bases respectively, with 12 bases between them. CDR1 is LGHDT, CDR2 YNNKEL, per germline (reference sequence). The CDR3 length is 16 residues. CDR3 loop: CASSQNRGYGANVLTF. For the CDR3, the DNA is TGTGCCAGCAGCCAAAATCGAGGTTACGGGGCCAACGTCCTGACTTTC.

The CDR3 sequence: CASSARAPSGNTIYF. CDR3 bases: TGTGCCAGCAGCGCCAGGGCGCCGTCTGGAAACACCATATATTTT. This chain links TRBV27 with TRBJ1-3, with D possibly matching TRBD1 (5 bases). Trimming stripped 6 bases from V and 1 base from J, with 13 bases between. Germline V gene sequence: CDR1 MNHEY, CDR2 SMNVEV (reference sequence). The CDR3 is 15 amino acids.

J is TRBJ2-7 and V is TRBV7-2, with a weak D call TRBD2 (6 bases). CDR1 is SGHTA and CDR2 is FQGNSA in the germline V gene. The CDR3 is 14 residues long. V was pared by 2 bases and J by 6 bases, with 14 bases between. CDR3 residues: CASSLYAGILEQYF. The CDR3 DNA reads as TGTGCCAGCAGCTTATACGCGGGAATTCTCGAGCAGTACTTC. Complete variable domain (other parts from reference TRBV7-2 and TRBJ2-7): GAGVSQSPSNKVTEKGKDVELRCDPISGHTALYWYRQSLGQGLEFLIYFQGNSAPDKSGLPSDRFSAERTGGSVSTLTIQRTQQEDSAVYLCASSLYAGILEQYFGPGTRLTVT.

The chain has TRBV28 and TRBJ1-5, with TRBD1 matching 7 bases. CDR3 length: 15 amino acids. V was clipped by 4 bases and J by 2 bases; unmatched bases: 5. Germline V gives CDR1 MDHEN, CDR2 SYDVKM. This chain's CDR3 is CASSSTGYGNQPQHF. CDR3 nucleotides: TGTGCCAGCAGTTCGACAGGGTACGGCAATCAGCCCCAGCATTTT.

The chain joins TRBV28 to TRBJ1-1, with D perhaps TRBD1 (5 bases). The CDR3 is 13 amino acids. Germline V lookup: CDR1 MDHEN, CDR2 SYDVKM. V lost 2 bases and J 7 bases, leaving 11 bases between the germline ends. CDR3 sequence reads: CASSLGREDEAFF. CDR3 bases: TGTGCCAGCAGTTTAGGCAGGGAGGATGAAGCTTTCTTT.

The chain combines TRBV7-3 with TRBJ1-1; possible D gene TRBD1, 5 bases. CDR1 SGHTA and CDR2 FQGTGA come from the germline V gene. Trimming took off 5 bases at V and 4 bases at J, with 11 bases between the two ends. The CDR3 totals 13 residues. The CDR3 protein is CASSPGGGTEAFF. For the CDR3, the DNA is TGTGCCAGCAGCCCCGGGGGGGGCACTGAAGCTTTCTTT.

The J gene is TRBJ2-7, the V gene TRBV6-5; 8 positions agree with TRBD1. The germline V gene has CDR1 MNHEY and CDR2 SVGAGI. J lost 2 bases, V lost 6 bases, and 9 bases had no gene match. The CDR3 length is 15 residues. The CDR3: CASSRTGTGTYEQYF. CDR3 DNA sequence: TGTGCCAGCAGCAGGACCGGGACAGGCACCTACGAGCAGTACTTC.

The chain employs TRBV5-1 and TRBJ2-1; D possibly corresponds to TRBD2 (6 bases). Between the trimmed V and J ends, which lost 3 bases and 0 bases, there was a span of 13 bases. CDR3 size: 16 residues. CDR1 SGHRS and CDR2 YFSETQ come from the germline V gene. The CDR3: CASSSEGLSSYNEQFF. The DNA for the CDR3 is TGCGCCAGCAGCTCGGAGGGGCTCAGCTCCTACAATGAGCAGTTCTTC.

This chain connects TRBV5-1 to TRBJ2-7, with D possibly TRBD2 on 6 matching bases. This CDR3 region has 14 residues. In germline, CDR1 is SGHRS, CDR2 YFSETQ. Trimming removed 4 bases at V and 2 bases at J, with 13 bases between. The CDR3 coding sequence is TGCGCCAGCAGCCCTTCGGGACTGACCTACGAGCAGTACTTC. Translation gives CASSPSGLTYEQYF.

This clone was seen only once. The chain recombines TRBV4-2 with TRBJ2-7; maybe TRBD2 (6 bases). Trimming took off 3 bases at V and 3 bases at J, with 15 bases between the two ends. In germline, CDR1 is LGHNA, CDR2 YNFKEQ. This CDR3 is built from 15 residues. CDR3: CASSQGTGTIYEQYF. For the CDR3, the DNA is TGTGCCAGCAGCCAGGGGACTGGAACCATCTACGAGCAGTACTTC.